This TCR beta chain originates from a study of shared clonotypes between healthy human individuals. This CDR3 has 15 amino acids. The V gene's germline CDR1 is MDHEN and CDR2 SYDVKM. V was clipped by 4 bases and J by 2 bases; unmatched bases: 7. Concerning this clone itself: Its matching antigen is unknown.

General study points: It was the few donors that limited the genetic and exposure-history diversity represented.

Original processing methods: Junction-only sequences produced by ImmunoSEQ had no quality scores, so filtering differed. Some clones are missing from TCRdb's copy, which holds only in-frame ones; the method was immunoSEQ multiplex PCR. That table furnishes V, J and clone size, whereas the DNA furnished D and trimming. The data show approximately 2.5 million clones, roughly 93% seen once. Sequenced material: naive CD4+ T cells from PBMCs. The subset: CD45RA+ positively selected. The chain is built from TRBV28 and TRBJ2-5; 7 bases are shared with TRBD1. This clonotype was sampled from a man between 18 and 35 years old in good health. Some clones in this sample may be carry-over from other donors' samples. The DNA for the CDR3 is TGTGCCAGCAGTTCCCCAGGGACAGCTCAAGAGACCCAGTACTTC. It translates to CASSSPGTAQETQYF.